Detailed here is one TCR beta chain. This receptor's antigen is unknown. Per-nucleotide qualities are absent, and no much larger clonotype sits a single base away. Ophthalmopathy patients were characterized by moderately to severely active disease, a Clinical Activity Score of at least 3, a NOSPECS grade of at least 4, and a disease duration under 3 months. Anyone with other autoimmune diseases, uncontrolled infections, pregnancy or lactation was excluded from the study. Diagnosis was based on clinical symptoms, serum thyroxine, TRAb, thyroid ultrasound and orbital computed tomography. PBMCs were isolated from approximately 10 ml of fresh peripheral blood by Ficoll-Paque density gradient centrifugation. Total RNA was extracted with Trizol reagent and quality-checked on an Agilent 2100 Bioanalyzer. This entry is derived from a study of Graves' ophthalmopathy and Graves' hyperthyroidism (dated by TCRdb to the late 2010s). About the study as a whole: Peripheral blood was collected at initial diagnosis, before any treatment. The study used TCR beta repertoire signatures to distinguish Graves' ophthalmopathy from Graves' hyperthyroidism and to predict progression to ophthalmopathy. In total, 135 blood samples were TCR-sequenced: some 43 ophthalmopathy, under 80 hyperthyroidism and some 17 hyperthyroidism-to-ophthalmopathy patients. To explore V-J signatures that separate ophthalmopathy from hyperthyroidism, a discovery set of fewer than 110 patients was enrolled, consisting of 40 to 45 with ophthalmopathy and roughly 57 with stable hyperthyroidism. For independent validation, a separate cohort was made up of 18 to 20 hyperthyroidism patients plus 17 patients who later progressed from hyperthyroidism to ophthalmopathy. T-cell repertoires of thyroid tissue and blood were compared in about 6 hyperthyroidism patients. Following sample collection, hyperthyroidism patients were given methimazole at a starting dose of 30 mg daily, and ophthalmopathy patients were given high-dose intravenous methylprednisolone. Study-wide conclusions, independent of this receptor: Sample size was not statistically predetermined, and group allocation was not concealed from the investigators. Ophthalmopathy was separated from stable hyperthyroidism by the 13-signature model with around 89% sensitivity and 81.08% specificity in cross-validation and with 80%/75% in the test set. In validation, the model predicted ophthalmopathy progression with about 70% sensitivity and approximately 72% specificity; about a dozen predicted patients were CT-confirmed with GO in a median of approximately six months. Most expanded thyroid clonotypes with a frequency above 0.001 also appeared in blood, which suggests that blood repertoires may reflect the immune response in the thyroid.

Reading from cysteine to phenylalanine, the CDR3 counts 14 amino acids. Only the CDR3 portion is preserved as DNA: 42 bases, with reading frame beginning at the first base. V gives up 6 bases and J gives up 2 bases, and the segment between their germline ends measures 14 bases. Taken from the germline V gene (reference sequence), the CDR1 and CDR2 loops are DFQATT and SNEGSKA. TCR beta CDR3 regions were amplified from RNA transcripts for repertoire sequencing. HTBI primers and the Qiagen OneStep RT-PCR kit were used in a first-round RT-PCR, which was followed by a second-round multiplex PCR, size selection and purification. Libraries were sequenced paired-end with 100 bp reads on an Illumina HiSeq2000. Per the authors' processing: SOAPnuke was used to process the reads, throwing out any read that had adapters, had uncalled bases, had a mean Phred below 15, or lacked an exact constant-primer or identifier match. COPE v1.2.5 was used to merge the high-quality paired reads. Clonotypes were defined as unique nucleotide sequences and were aligned to IMGT TRB V, D and J references using MiTCR v1.1. The analysis was limited to V-J combinations with a frequency above 0.0001, which together covered around 99% of the repertoires. A TCR clonal expansion and chaos score per V-J combination was defined as the ratio of F50 clonal expansion to chaos observed in the TCRdist matrix. Welch's t-statistics and random forest were used to reduce the features to around 13 V-J combinations, which were then used as input to a naive Bayes classifier. The similarity between thyroid and blood repertoires was quantified using the Morisita-Horn index. TCRdb itself trimmed the public reads at Q25 with fastp, ran MiXCR and retained productive beta chains. Identical CDR3 proteins give one entry, which carries the most common genes and DNA. TCRdb, not the authors, supplied the V and J calls. The sample records approximately 45,000 distinct CDR3 sequences, 50% to 65% of which are singletons. The ten largest clonotypes hold roughly 21% of the sample.

The V and J genes are TRBV20-1 and TRBJ1-5; the D gene cannot be named for sure. This TCR was sampled from an adult man with Graves' ophthalmopathy. The sample taken for sequencing was peripheral blood. The bases read TGCAGTGCCGAGGACGGGGTGGGCAATCAGCCCCAGCATTTT. This encodes CSAEDGVGNQPQHF.